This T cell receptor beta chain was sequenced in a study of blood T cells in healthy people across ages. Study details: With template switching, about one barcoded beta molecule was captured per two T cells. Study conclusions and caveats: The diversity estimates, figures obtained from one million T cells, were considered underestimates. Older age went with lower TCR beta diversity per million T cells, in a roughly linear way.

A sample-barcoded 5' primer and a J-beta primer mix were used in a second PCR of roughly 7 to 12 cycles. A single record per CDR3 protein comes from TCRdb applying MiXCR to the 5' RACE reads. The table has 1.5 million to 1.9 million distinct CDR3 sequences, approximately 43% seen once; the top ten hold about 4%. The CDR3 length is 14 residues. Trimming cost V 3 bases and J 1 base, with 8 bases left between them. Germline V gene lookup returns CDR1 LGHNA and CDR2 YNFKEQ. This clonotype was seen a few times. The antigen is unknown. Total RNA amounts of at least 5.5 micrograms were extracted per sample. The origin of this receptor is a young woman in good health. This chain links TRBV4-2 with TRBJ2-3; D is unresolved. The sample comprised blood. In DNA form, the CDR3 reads TGTGCCAGCAGCCAGAAAAAGGGCACAGATACGCAGTATTTT. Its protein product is CASSQKKGTDTQYF.